These 30 T cell receptor beta chains came from one sample sequenced in a study of glioma-infiltrating T cells. Amplification of TCR alpha and beta CDR3 regions from RNA used iRepertoire nested multiplex PCR. TCRdb fed the multiplex PCR reads into MiXCR, producing one record per CDR3 protein. Found here are more than 350,000 distinct CDR3 sequences, about 40% of them singletons; the top ten hold about 12%. Source material: glioma tissue, nonneoplastic brain tissue, or PBMCs (not recorded which). The source is a human donor with low-grade glioma or glioblastoma, undergoing nonglioma brain surgery, or in good health (not recorded which).

V is TRBV5-4 and J is TRBJ2-3; the D gene could be TRBD1 or TRBD2 (5 bases each). The V gene's germline CDR1 is SGHNT and CDR2 YYREEE (reference sequence). V shed 0 bases and J shed 4 bases, with 12 bases lying between them. CDR3 size: 15 residues. CDR3 amino acids: CASSLVVGTSDTQYF. The CDR3 DNA reads as TGTGCCAGCAGCTTGGTGGTGGGGACCTCAGATACGCAGTATTTT.

Ten or more counts support this clonotype. V and J are TRBV6-2 or TRBV6-3 and TRBJ1-1, with D tentatively TRBD1 (5 bases). V was pared by 4 bases and J by 2 bases, with 14 bases between. The CDR3 runs 15 residues. Per germline, CDR1 MNHEY and CDR2 SVGEGT. The DNA for the CDR3 is TGTGCCAGCAGTTCCCCCCGGGACGGAAACACTGAAGCTTTCTTT. Amino acid sequence: CASSSPRDGNTEAFF.

In this sample, this clonotype turned up many times. The chain combines TRBV6-6 with TRBJ2-1; the D gene could be TRBD1 or TRBD2 (7 bases each). Germline V gene data show CDR1 as MNHNY and CDR2 as SVGAGI (reference sequence). The CDR3 consists of 15 residues. The V and J ends lost 2 bases and 4 bases respectively, with 12 bases between them. CDR3: CASSYGRGPYNEQFF. For the CDR3, the DNA is TGTGCCAGCAGTTACGGGAGGGGGCCTTACAATGAGCAGTTCTTC.

By sample share, this clonotype is medium-sized (0.01 to 0.1%). This chain connects TRBV27 to TRBJ2-1, with unresolved D. Between the trimmed V and J ends, which lost 1 base and 0 bases, there was a span of 10 bases. Germline V gene sequence: CDR1 MNHEY, CDR2 SMNVEV (reference sequence). The CDR3 runs to 16 residues. This CDR3 reads CASSLLGFSSYNEQFF. In DNA form, the CDR3 reads TGTGCCAGCAGTTTATTGGGGTTCAGCTCCTACAATGAGCAGTTCTTC.

V and J are TRBV7-9 and TRBJ2-7; 7 positions match TRBD1. This CDR3 contains 15 residues. Losses at the gene ends were 4 bases for V and 2 bases for J; bases not matched to a gene: 8. Looked up from germline, CDR1 is SEHNR and CDR2 is FQNEAQ (reference sequence). In DNA, the CDR3 is TGTGCCAGCAGCTCCGTAGCAGGGGGAACCTACGAGCAGTACTTC. Its translation is CASSSVAGGTYEQYF.

Note on this clonotype: This may stem from a read error, because a much larger clone lies one nucleotide away. This chain links TRBV19 with TRBJ2-5; no firm D call. V gave up 5 bases and J gave up 1 base, with 8 bases separating them. This CDR3 contains 13 residues. Germline-derived CDR1 and CDR2 are LNHDA and SQIVND (reference sequence). The CDR3 nucleotides read TGTGCCAGTAGTTCGGCAGCCCAAGAGACCCAGTACTTC. Translating gives CASSSAAQETQYF.

There are many counts of this clonotype. The chain carries TRBV27 and TRBJ2-1; 7 nucleotides align to TRBD2. The CDR3 loop spans 14 amino acids. Trimming at V came to 3 bases and at J to 3 bases, leaving 2 bases not matched to a gene. Looked up from germline, CDR1 is MNHEY and CDR2 is SMNVEV (reference sequence). CDR3 DNA sequence: TGTGCCAGCAGTTTGGCTAGCGGCTACAATGAGCAGTTCTTC. Its translation is CASSLASGYNEQFF.

With respect to this clonotype: Since a much larger clone is just one base distant, this may be a read error. The chain carries TRBV20-1 and TRBJ2-3; D tentatively fits TRBD1 or TRBD2 (5 bases each). This CDR3 is 14 amino acids long. Germline assignment: CDR1 DFQATT and CDR2 SNEGSKA (reference sequence). CDR3 amino acids: CGALRWGSTDTQYF. Here the CDR3 DNA reads TGCGGTGCCCTGCGGTGGGGGAGCACAGATACGCAGTATTTT.

With regard to this clonotype: Since a much larger clone is just one base distant, this may be a read error. The chain joins TRBV20-1 to TRBJ2-3; tentatively, D is TRBD2 (6 bases). The CDR3 covers 12 residues. The germline CDR1 and CDR2 sequences are DFQATT and SNEGSKA (reference sequence). V was trimmed by 5 bases and J by 6 bases, leaving 12 bases between them. The CDR3 sequence is CSARDSSDTQYF. CDR3 sequence (DNA): TGCAGTGCTCGGGACTCCTCGGATACGCAGTATTTT.

On this clonotype: One junction end disagrees with the germline gene, perhaps due to a read error. This sequence joins TRBV7-2 and TRBJ2-2; D might be TRBD2 (5 bases). Germline lookup yields CDR1 SGHTA and CDR2 FQGNSA. CDR3 length equals 15 residues. The CDR3 region has the DNA TGTGCCACCTTATATGTCCGGCGATATCCCGGGGAGCTGCTTTTT. It yields the protein CATLYVRRYPGELLF.

V and J are TRBV25-1 and TRBJ1-2, with D tentatively TRBD1 (5 bases). V lost 3 bases and J 6 bases, leaving 11 bases between the germline ends. The V gene's germline CDR1 is MGHDK and CDR2 SYGVNS. CDR3 length: 13 amino acids. The CDR3 nucleotides read TGTGCCAGCAGTGATGGGGGGGGACATGGCTACACCTTC. Protein product: CASSDGGGHGYTF.

The chain combines TRBV7-2 with TRBJ2-1; TRBD2 aligns across 9 bases. The CDR3 spans 18 residues. The V gene end was trimmed by 2 bases and the J gene end by 3 bases; junction bases not matched to a gene: 11. The germline CDR1 and CDR2 sequences are SGHTA and FQGNSA. The CDR3 sequence is CASSLRTTSGYVYNEQFF. Written as DNA, the CDR3 is TGTGCCAGCAGCTTACGGACGACTAGCGGATATGTCTACAATGAGCAGTTCTTC.

The rearrangement joins TRBV7-2 to TRBJ2-1, with D perhaps being TRBD1 or TRBD2 (5 bases each). Trimming stripped 3 bases from V and 8 bases from J, with 17 bases between. This CDR3 is built from 15 residues. From germline, CDR1 is SGHTA and CDR2 FQGNSA. The DNA of the CDR3 is TGTGCCAGCAGCTTGGGACGGGATCCCTCCCATGAGCAGTTCTTC. Translating it yields CASSLGRDPSHEQFF.

Only a few counts were recorded for this clonotype. V usage is TRBV6-5 and J usage is TRBJ2-1, with a possible D match to TRBD2 (6 bases). CDR1 and CDR2 from the germline V gene are MNHEY and SVGAGI. V lost 2 bases to trimming and J lost 6 bases, with 17 bases between them. The CDR3 extends over 16 amino acids. As DNA, the CDR3 is TGTGCCAGCAGTTACACCCGACTAGGTTTGAGCAATGAGCAGTTCTTC. It specifies CASSYTRLGLSNEQFF.

The gene calls are TRBV29-1 and TRBJ2-3, with unresolved D. The CDR3 contains 11 residues. CDR1 is SQVTM and CDR2 is ANQGSEA in the germline V gene. With 4 bases removed from V and 2 bases from J, the gap between germline ends came to 4 bases. The CDR3 DNA reads as TGCAGCGTTGCGATCACAGATACGCAGTATTTT. Its translation is CSVAITDTQYF.

This clonotype was seen a few times. V is TRBV15 and J is TRBJ2-7; D is undetermined. The V gene's germline CDR1 is LNHNV and CDR2 YYDKDF (reference sequence). The CDR3 length is 12 residues. The V gene lost 4 bases and the J gene lost 5 bases, with 9 bases spanning the gap. This CDR3 reads CATSKKGDEQYF. The CDR3 DNA reads TGTGCCACCAGCAAGAAGGGCGACGAGCAGTACTTC.

In its sample, this clonotype was seen many times. The V and J genes are TRBV6-5 and TRBJ2-2, with D unresolved. There are 14 residues in the CDR3. Trimming left V 0 bases short and J 7 bases short, with 9 bases between. Germline-derived CDR1 and CDR2 are MNHEY and SVGAGI. In DNA form, the CDR3 reads TGTGCCAGCAGTTACTCGGGTTGGGGCGGGGAGCTGTTTTTT. Residues: CASSYSGWGGELFF.

V usage is TRBV20-1 and J usage is TRBJ2-7; weak D call: TRBD2 (5 bases). V lost 6 bases and J lost 3, with 21 bases in between. The CDR3 is made up of 15 amino acids. Germline loops: CDR1 DFQATT, CDR2 SNEGSKA (reference sequence). CDR3 DNA: TGCAGTGCGAAGGGTCTAAGGGAGACGATCTACGAGCAGTACTTC. Its translation is CSAKGLRETIYEQYF.

The chain couples TRBV5-1 to TRBJ2-4; TRBD2 might be the D (5 bases). The CDR3 is 14 amino acids. Trimming cost V 5 bases and J 7 bases, with 16 bases left between them. The germline V gene encodes CDR1 SGHRS and CDR2 YFSETQ. The CDR3 DNA reads TGCGCCAGCAGTCAGGCGGAGGCTGCGAACATTCAGTACTTC. This sequence encodes CASSQAEAANIQYF.

The chain has TRBV7-3 and TRBJ2-1; 7 nucleotides line up with TRBD2. Looked up from germline, CDR1 is SGHTA and CDR2 is FQGTGA. The CDR3 consists of 15 residues. The V and J ends lost 5 bases and 2 bases, in that order; junction bases with no gene match: 6. The CDR3 DNA is TGTGCCAGCAGCGCGCTAGCGGTACCCTACAATGAGCAGTTCTTC. Its translation is CASSALAVPYNEQFF.

At least ten counts were recorded for this clonotype. The chain links TRBV27 to TRBJ2-7, with TRBD1 identical over 7 bases. The germline CDR1 and CDR2 sequences are MNHEY and SMNVEV (reference sequence). This CDR3 contains 14 residues. V dropped 6 bases and J dropped 2; count of bases not matched to a gene: 7. This CDR3 reads CASRPGQRTYEQYF. CDR3 coding DNA: TGTGCCAGCAGGCCGGGACAGCGAACCTACGAGCAGTACTTC.

This clonotype was recorded at least ten times. V and J are TRBV28 and TRBJ2-1; possible D gene TRBD2, 6 bases. Germline V gene lookup returns CDR1 MDHEN and CDR2 SYDVKM. V was cut by 2 bases and J by 7 bases, with 15 bases left in between. CDR3 length: 15 residues. CDR3 bases: TGTGCCAGCAGTTTAAACTTTCCGGGAGCGAATGAGCAGTTCTTC. This translates into CASSLNFPGANEQFF.

This chain links TRBV7-9 with TRBJ1-1; D not certain. This CDR3 has 13 residues. Germline V gives CDR1 SEHNR, CDR2 FQNEAQ (reference sequence). Trimming pared 7 bases from V and 0 bases from J, leaving 9 bases between. CDR3 region: CASTEIMNTEAFF. CDR3 nucleotide sequence: TGTGCCAGCACCGAAATAATGAACACTGAAGCTTTCTTT.

This clonotype was detected many times. The gene calls are TRBV20-1 and TRBJ2-7, with TRBD2 matching 11 bases. The CDR3 length is 13 residues. The germline V gene encodes CDR1 DFQATT and CDR2 SNEGSKA (reference sequence). V was clipped by 0 bases and J by 6 bases; unmatched bases: 1. The CDR3 DNA is TGCAGTGCTAGAGATACTAGCGGGAGCGAGCAGTACTTC. This codes for CSARDTSGSEQYF.

Turning to this clonotype: Compared with germline, one end of the junction differs, possibly owing to a read error. The chain employs TRBV5-1 and TRBJ1-5; no firm D call. The V gene's germline CDR1 is SGHRS and CDR2 YFSETQ. The CDR3 length is 14 residues. CDR3 nucleotides: TGCACCAGCAGCTTGGCAGATAGCAATCAGCCCCAGCATTTT. It specifies CTSSLADSNQPQHF.

A word on this clonotype: It may be a read error: a sequence one base away is much more abundant. The gene calls are TRBV27 and TRBJ2-5; D perhaps matches TRBD2 (5 bases). Looked up from germline, CDR1 is MNHEY and CDR2 is SMNVEV (reference sequence). This CDR3 contains 13 residues. CDR3 in amino acids: CASSFAGVETQCF. The CDR3 bases are TGTGCCAGCAGCTTCGCGGGTGTGGAGACCCAGTGCTTC.

A single count supports this clonotype. A much larger clonotype is one base distant, so this may be a read error. The chain employs TRBV6-1 and TRBJ2-1, with 9 bases matching TRBD2. The CDR3 contains 19 residues. Germline V gives CDR1 MNHNS, CDR2 SASEGT. J gave up 12 bases and V 1 base, and 22 bases lay outside the gene matches. Written as DNA, the CDR3 is TGTGCCAGCAGTGAAGGGAAAGGGATATTAGCGGGAGTCTTTTCATGGCAGTTCTTC. This codes for CASSEGKGILAGVFSWQFF.

The rearrangement joins TRBV27 to TRBJ2-3; 9 bases map to TRBD1. Per the germline V gene, CDR1 is MNHEY and CDR2 is SMNVEV (reference sequence). The CDR3 runs to 16 residues. V was pared by 10 bases and J by 3 bases, with 14 bases of the junction left unmatched. The CDR3 sequence is CATLPLGGQGTDTQYF. CDR3 DNA sequence: TGTGCCACCCTGCCCCTGGGGGGACAGGGAACAGATACGCAGTATTTT.

This clonotype was observed once. This may be a read error, as it is one base from a much larger clone. CDR3 DNA: TGTGCCATCAGTGGGGTCCGCCAAGAGACCCAGTACTTC. The encoded protein is CAISGVRQETQYF. The gene calls are TRBV10-3 and TRBJ2-5, with D unresolved. The CDR3 loop spans 13 amino acids. Germline lookup yields CDR1 ENHRY and CDR2 SYGVKD. Trimming took off 4 bases at V and 1 base at J, with 7 bases between the two ends.

J is TRBJ1-1 and V is TRBV20-1, with 8 bases fitting TRBD1. The CDR3 length is 16 residues. The V and J ends lost 0 bases and 0 bases, in that order; junction bases with no gene match: 6. The V gene's germline CDR1 is DFQATT and CDR2 SNEGSKA (reference sequence). The CDR3 DNA sequence: TGCAGTGCTAGAGACCGAAGGACAGGGATGAACACTGAAGCTTTCTTT. This encodes CSARDRRTGMNTEAFF.